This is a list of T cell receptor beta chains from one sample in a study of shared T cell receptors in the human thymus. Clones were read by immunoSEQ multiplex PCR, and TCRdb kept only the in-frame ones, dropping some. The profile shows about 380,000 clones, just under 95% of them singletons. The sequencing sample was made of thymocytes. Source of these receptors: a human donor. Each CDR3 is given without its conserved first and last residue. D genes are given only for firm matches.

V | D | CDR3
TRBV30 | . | AWSPDSNYGYT
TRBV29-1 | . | SVEDLGHSNTEAF
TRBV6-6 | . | ASTYGGQNYGYT
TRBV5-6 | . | ASSAGGTEAF
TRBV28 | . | ASSLSPEQEGLSGQF
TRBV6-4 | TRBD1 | ASSERGGQGELDGYT
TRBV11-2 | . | ASSGWDSCSGNTIY
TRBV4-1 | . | ASSQDGALGYEQY
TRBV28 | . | ASSPPRRAAVSYNEQF
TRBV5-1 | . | ASSLEGGYTDTQY
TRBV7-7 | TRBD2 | ASGPSGRRDAGELF
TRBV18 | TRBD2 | ASSHLYREGTDTQY
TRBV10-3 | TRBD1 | ATGTVPLSYEQY
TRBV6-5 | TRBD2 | ASSHQREPQGQY
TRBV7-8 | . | ASSPRGGAGPPREQY
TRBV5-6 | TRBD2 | ASSLGSSGTSVDQF
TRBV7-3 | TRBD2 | ASSHSHPTSGGNTGELF
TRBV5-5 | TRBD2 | ASSSSSLAGGEDTQY
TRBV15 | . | ATEGGGRGFNQPQH
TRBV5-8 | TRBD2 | ASSLEGGRPAYEQY
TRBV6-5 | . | ASSYTARAGDQPQH
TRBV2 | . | ASSEEATEAF
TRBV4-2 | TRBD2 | ASSQDSGRMYEQY
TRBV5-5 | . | ASTLPTTDNTGELF
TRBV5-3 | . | ARSPGFQQTEAF
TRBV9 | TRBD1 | ASSNRTGSPGELF
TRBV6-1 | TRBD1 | ASSEWRVGTGAYEQY
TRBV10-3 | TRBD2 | AISAPAGSYEQY
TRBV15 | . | ATSRAGQNYGYT
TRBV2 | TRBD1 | ATKTGTGDFALTYEQY
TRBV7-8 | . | ASSLTGTSTDTQY
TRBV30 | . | ASTGTAANGYT
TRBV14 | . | ASSHIDRSYRNTIY
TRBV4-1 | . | ASSHSLASEQF
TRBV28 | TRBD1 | ASSSGQYPF
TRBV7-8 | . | ASSQGAYRGYSYEQY
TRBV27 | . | ASSLEGADEKLF
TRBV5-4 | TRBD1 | ASSRDRGGGNEQF
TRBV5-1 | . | ASSLEGSSYNEQF
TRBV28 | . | ASIGAF
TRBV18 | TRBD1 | ASSRDRGAY
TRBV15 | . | ATSREPGTSSSGNTIY
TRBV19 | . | ASEPGQNSNQPQH
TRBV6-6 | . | ARYSYEQY
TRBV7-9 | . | ASSEGGRDEKLF
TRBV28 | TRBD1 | ASSQGVRDTQY
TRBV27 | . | ASSYRGASTEAF
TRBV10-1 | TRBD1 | ASSESGTGVSGELF
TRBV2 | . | ASSTSRGTGTDTQY
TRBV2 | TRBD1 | ASRGAGGTEAF
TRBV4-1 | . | ASRPRGTGELF
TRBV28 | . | ASSLCRENTEAF
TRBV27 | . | ASSSQGRGPYEQY